This T cell receptor beta chain appears in the sequencing data of a study of T cell responses to AZD1222 COVID-19 vaccine. Between the trimmed V and J ends, which lost 5 bases and 6 bases, there was a span of 9 bases. The CDR3 totals 12 residues. Sequencing used immunoSEQ multiplex PCR; TCRdb keeps in-frame clones, though not all of them. The sample consists of about 86,000 clones, about nine tenths of them appearing once. The J gene is TRBJ2-3, the V gene TRBV12-3 or TRBV12-4; D gene unclear. The receptor was isolated from an adult who received the AZD1222 COVID-19 vaccine. This material consisted of peripheral blood, taken 28 days after the second AZD1222 dose. CDR3 region: CASSHRRDTQYF. In DNA, the CDR3 is TGTGCCAGCAGTCATCGGCGGGATACGCAGTATTTT.